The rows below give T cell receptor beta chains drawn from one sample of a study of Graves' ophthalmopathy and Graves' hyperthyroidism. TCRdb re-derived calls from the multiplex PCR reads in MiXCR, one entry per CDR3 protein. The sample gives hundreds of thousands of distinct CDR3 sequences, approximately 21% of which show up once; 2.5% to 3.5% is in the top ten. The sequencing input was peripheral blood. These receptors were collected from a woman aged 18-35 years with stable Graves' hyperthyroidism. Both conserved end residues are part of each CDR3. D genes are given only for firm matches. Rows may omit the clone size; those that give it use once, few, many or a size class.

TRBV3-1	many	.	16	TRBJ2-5	CASSPMRAERGETQYF	TGTGCCAGCAGCCCCATGCGGGCAGAAAGGGGAGAGACCCAGTACTTC
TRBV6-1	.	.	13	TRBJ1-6	CASRMDLNSPLHF	TGTGCCAGCAGAATGGACCTTAATTCACCCCTCCACTTT
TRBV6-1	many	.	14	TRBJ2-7	CASSKAGVSYEQYF	TGTGCCAGCAGTAAGGCAGGGGTATCCTACGAGCAGTACTTC
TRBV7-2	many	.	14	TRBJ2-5	CASSPVGAGETQYF	TGTGCCAGCAGCCCGGTGGGGGCCGGTGAGACCCAGTACTTC
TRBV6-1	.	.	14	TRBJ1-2	CASSGGKGNYGYTF	TGTGCCAGCAGTGGAGGGAAAGGAAACTATGGCTACACCTTC
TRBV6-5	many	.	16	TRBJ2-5	CASSYSSGRVGETQYF	TGTGCCAGCAGTTACTCTTCCGGGAGAGTGGGAGAGACCCAGTACTTC
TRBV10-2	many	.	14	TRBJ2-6	CASSAGDGANVLTF	TGCGCCAGCAGCGCAGGGGATGGGGCCAACGTCCTGACTTTC
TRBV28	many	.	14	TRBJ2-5	CASARSRGKETQYF	TGTGCCAGCGCCAGGAGCAGGGGAAAAGAGACCCAGTACTTC
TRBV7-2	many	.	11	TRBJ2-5	CASSFRGTQYF	TGTGCCAGCAGCTTTAGGGGGACCCAGTACTTC
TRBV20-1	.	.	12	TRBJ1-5	CSAIKSNQPQHF	TGCAGTGCTATTAAAAGCAATCAGCCCCAGCATTTT
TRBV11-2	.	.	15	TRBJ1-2	CASSLDTRVDYGYTF	TGTGCCAGCAGCTTAGATACCAGGGTTGACTATGGCTACACCTTC
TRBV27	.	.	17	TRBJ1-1	CASSLSARAGRNTEAFF	TGTGCCAGCAGTTTATCTGCGCGGGCAGGACGGAACACTGAAGCTTTCTTT
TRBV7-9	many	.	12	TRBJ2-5	CASSLNQETQYF	TGTGCCAGCAGCCTCAACCAAGAGACCCAGTACTTC
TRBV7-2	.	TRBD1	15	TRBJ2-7	CASIKDEGADYEQYF	TGTGCCAGCATCAAAGACGAGGGGGCGGACTACGAGCAGTACTTC
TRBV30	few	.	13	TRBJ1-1	CAYTGTSNTEAFF	TGTGCCTACACCGGGACCTCGAACACTGAAGCTTTCTTT
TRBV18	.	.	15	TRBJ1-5	CASAAIRDINQPQHF	TGTGCCAGCGCAGCCATCCGGGACATAAATCAGCCCCAGCATTTT
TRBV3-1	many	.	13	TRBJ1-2	CASSQGQGGGYTF	TGTGCCAGCAGCCAGGGGCAGGGAGGTGGCTACACCTTC
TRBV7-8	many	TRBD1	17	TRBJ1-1	CASSGRQGVWMNTEAFF	TGTGCCAGCAGCGGAAGACAGGGGGTTTGGATGAACACTGAAGCTTTCTTT
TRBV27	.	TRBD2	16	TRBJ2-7	CASSRGLAGGSYEQYF	TGTGCCAGCAGCCGGGGACTAGCGGGGGGGTCCTACGAGCAGTACTTC
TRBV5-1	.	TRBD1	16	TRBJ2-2	CASSSTGTGDTGELFF	TGCGCCAGCAGCTCCACCGGGACAGGGGACACCGGGGAGCTGTTTTTT
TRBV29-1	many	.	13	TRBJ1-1	CSVARGAGTEAFF	TGCAGCGTTGCTCGGGGCGCGGGAACTGAAGCTTTCTTT
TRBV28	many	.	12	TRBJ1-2	CASSPPDYGYTF	TGTGCCAGCAGCCCCCCCGACTATGGCTACACCTTC
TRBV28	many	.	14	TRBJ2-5	CASSLGAVRETQYF	TGTGCCAGCAGTTTAGGGGCCGTCAGAGAGACCCAGTACTTC
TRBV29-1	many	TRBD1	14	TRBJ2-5	CSVNRGLRQETRYF	TGCAGCGTCAACAGGGGGCTTAGGCAAGAGACCCGGTACTTC
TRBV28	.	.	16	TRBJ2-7	CASSYNREKISYEQYF	TGTGCCAGCAGCTATAACAGGGAGAAAATCTCCTACGAGCAGTACTTC
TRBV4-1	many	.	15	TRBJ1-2	CASSRMGTAHYGYTF	TGCGCCAGCAGCCGAATGGGAACAGCTCACTATGGCTACACCTTC
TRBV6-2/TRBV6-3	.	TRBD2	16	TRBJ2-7	CASTPPGSGAPYEQYF	TGTGCCAGCACCCCCCCCGGTAGCGGGGCTCCCTACGAGCAGTACTTC
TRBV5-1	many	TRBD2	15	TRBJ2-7	CASSLEASGSGEQYF	TGCGCCAGCAGCTTGGAGGCTAGCGGGAGCGGCGAGCAGTACTTC